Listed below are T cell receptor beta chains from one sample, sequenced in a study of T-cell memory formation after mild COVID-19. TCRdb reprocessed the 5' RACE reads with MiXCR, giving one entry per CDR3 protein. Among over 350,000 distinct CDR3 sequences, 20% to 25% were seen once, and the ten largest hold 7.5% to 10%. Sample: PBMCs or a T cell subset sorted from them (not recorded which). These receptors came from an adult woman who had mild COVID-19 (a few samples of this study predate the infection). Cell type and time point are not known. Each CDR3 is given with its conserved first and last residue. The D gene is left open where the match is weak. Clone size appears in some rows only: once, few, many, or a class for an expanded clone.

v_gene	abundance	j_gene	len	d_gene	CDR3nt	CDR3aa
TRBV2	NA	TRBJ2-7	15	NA	TGTGCCAGCAGTGCGATCGGAGCGGGTTCGAACGAGCAGTACTTC	CASSAIGAGSNEQYF
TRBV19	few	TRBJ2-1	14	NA	TGTGCCAGTAGTATTCAGGATTCCTACAATGAGCAGTTCTTC	CASSIQDSYNEQFF
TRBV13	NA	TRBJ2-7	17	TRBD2	TGTGCCAGCAGCTTAGGCTACGAGAGCGGGGGGGCCCATGAGCAGTACTTC	CASSLGYESGGAHEQYF
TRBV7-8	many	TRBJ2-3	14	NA	TGTGCCAGCAGCTTCGACAGAACCTCGGATACGCAGTATTTT	CASSFDRTSDTQYF
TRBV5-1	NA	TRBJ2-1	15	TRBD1	TGCGCCAGCAGCTTGGACGGGCTAGGGGGCGATGAGCAGTTCTTC	CASSLDGLGGDEQFF
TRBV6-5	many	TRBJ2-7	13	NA	TGTGCCACCAGACCCCCGGGCTCCTACGAGCAGTACTTC	CATRPPGSYEQYF
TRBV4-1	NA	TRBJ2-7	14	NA	TGCGCCAGCAGCCGGTCGGGGCTGTCCTACGAGCAGTACTTC	CASSRSGLSYEQYF
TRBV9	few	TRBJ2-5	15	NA	TGTGCCAGCAGCACCCGGACTGCCCCAGATGGGACCCAGTACTTC	CASSTRTAPDGTQYF
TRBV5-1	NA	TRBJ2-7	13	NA	TGCGCCAGCAGCTTGCAGGGGAGCAACGAGCAGTACTTC	CASSLQGSNEQYF
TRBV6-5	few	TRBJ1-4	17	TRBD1	TGTGCCAGCAGTTACTCGAATCGGGGCAGGGGGGATGAAAAACTGTTTTTT	CASSYSNRGRGDEKLFF
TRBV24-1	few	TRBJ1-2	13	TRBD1	TGTGCCACCAGTAGGGGACAGGGAGGCGGCTACACCTTC	CATSRGQGGGYTF
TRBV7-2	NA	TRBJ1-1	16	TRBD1	TGTGCCAGCAGCCCAGGACAGGTGGCGGGGAACACTGAAGCTTTCTTT	CASSPGQVAGNTEAFF
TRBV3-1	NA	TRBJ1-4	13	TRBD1	TGTGCCAGCAGCCGCGCAGGGGGCGGAAAACTGTTTTTT	CASSRAGGGKLFF
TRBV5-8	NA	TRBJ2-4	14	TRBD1	TGTGCCAGCGGACACAGGGGGCGCGGAAACATTCAGTACTTC	CASGHRGRGNIQYF